The rows below give T cell receptor beta chains drawn from one sample of a study of cytomegalovirus exposure and HLA in healthy donors. TCRdb keeps only in-frame clones here, not all; method: immunoSEQ multiplex PCR. This table has roughly 120,000 clones, about 80% appearing once. Source material: PBMCs. The receptors come from a woman younger than 30 in good health and CMV-seronegative. Each CDR3 is given with its conserved first and last residue. A D gene is named only where the DNA matches it firmly. The listing skips clone size in some rows; elsewhere it reads once, few, many or a size class.

TRBD1 | NA | TRBJ1-2 | TRBV6-5 | CASSLGQGFRAGYTF | TGTGCCAGCAGTCTCGGACAGGGCTTTAGGGCTGGCTACACCTTC
TRBD1 | NA | TRBJ2-2 | TRBV27 | CASSWTGVAGELFF | TGTGCCAGCAGTTGGACAGGGGTGGCCGGGGAGCTGTTTTTT
TRBD1 | few | TRBJ2-1 | TRBV5-6 | CASEQNGTDTYNEQFF | TGTGCCAGCGAACAGAACGGGACAGATACATACAATGAGCAGTTCTTC
TRBD1 | NA | TRBJ1-2 | TRBV4-1 | CASSQVGTGYYGYTF | TGCGCCAGCAGCCAGGTGGGGACAGGGTACTATGGCTACACCTTC
NA | NA | TRBJ2-4 | TRBV5-1 | CASSLLSGGSIGNIQYF | TGCGCCAGCAGCTTGTTATCGGGGGGCTCTATTGGGAACATTCAGTACTTC
NA | NA | TRBJ1-6 | TRBV7-2 | CASSLDRVGNSPLHF | TGTGCCAGCAGCTTAGACAGGGTTGGTAATTCACCCCTCCACTTT
TRBD1 | NA | TRBJ2-7 | TRBV5-4 | CASSLAPGQGAIYEQYF | TGTGCCAGCAGCTTGGCCCCGGGACAGGGAGCCATTTACGAGCAGTACTTC
TRBD1 | NA | TRBJ2-1 | TRBV6-5 | CASSYDRAPYNEQFF | TGTGCCAGCAGCTACGACAGGGCCCCATACAATGAGCAGTTCTTC
TRBD2 | once | TRBJ2-7 | TRBV5-6 | CASRAGRDEQYF | TGTGCCTCCCGAGCGGGAAGGGACGAGCAGTACTTC
TRBD1 | few | TRBJ1-1 | TRBV25-1 | CASREMDRANTEAFF | TGTGCCAGCCGCGAAATGGACAGGGCGAACACTGAAGCTTTCTTT
TRBD1 | few | TRBJ1-1 | TRBV9 | CASSGGQGTSHFSRDTEAFF | TGTGCCAGCAGCGGGGGACAGGGGACCTCTCACTTCTCCAGGGACACTGAAGCTTTCTTT
TRBD2 | NA | TRBJ2-7 | TRBV6-5 | CASSLAGTAYEQYF | TGTGCCAGCAGTCTAGCGGGGACCGCCTACGAGCAGTACTTC
TRBD2 | few | TRBJ2-5 | TRBV5-1 | CASSLGFRGGLLTQYF | TGCGCCAGCAGCTTGGGTTTCCGGGGGGGCCTTTTGACCCAGTACTTC
TRBD1 | NA | TRBJ1-1 | TRBV19 | CASRTTGYTEAFF | TGTGCCAGTAGGACGACAGGGTACACTGAAGCTTTCTTT
NA | NA | TRBJ1-4 | TRBV30 | CAWSVQGGPDEKLFF | TGTGCCTGGAGTGTACAAGGGGGACCGGATGAAAAACTGTTTTTT
NA | NA | TRBJ1-2 | TRBV19 | CASREGGTPNYGYTF | TGTGCCAGTAGGGAGGGGGGGACTCCCAACTATGGCTACACCTTC
TRBD2 | NA | TRBJ2-1 | TRBV6-4 | CASSESSGSNNEQFF | TGTGCCAGCAGTGAAAGTAGCGGGTCCAACAATGAGCAGTTCTTC
NA | NA | TRBJ2-7 | TRBV5-4 | CASSSSGTSYEQYF | TGTGCCAGCAGTTCATCCGGGACATCCTACGAGCAGTACTTC
TRBD2 | few | TRBJ2-1 | TRBV10-1 | CASSAGTSGYNEQFF | TGCGCCAGCAGTGCCGGGACTAGCGGATACAATGAGCAGTTCTTC
NA | NA | TRBJ2-7 | TRBV6-5 | CASSPPRGSSYEQYF | TGTGCCAGCAGCCCTCCCCGGGGGAGCTCCTACGAGCAGTACTTC
TRBD1 | NA | TRBJ2-1 | TRBV5-6 | CASSPDRDNEQFF | TGTGCCAGCAGCCCCGACAGGGACAATGAGCAGTTCTTC
NA | few | TRBJ1-1 | TRBV18 | CASSPLGRGNTEAFF | TGTGCCAGCTCACCCCTGGGTAGAGGTAACACTGAAGCTTTCTTT
NA | NA | TRBJ2-1 | TRBV4-3 | CASSQDRVAYNEQFF | TGCGCCAGCAGCCAAGATAGAGTAGCGTACAATGAGCAGTTCTTC
TRBD1 | NA | TRBJ2-7 | TRBV6-1 | CASSGFRDSKDEQYF | TGTGCCAGCAGTGGCTTCAGGGACAGCAAGGACGAGCAGTACTTC
NA | NA | TRBJ2-3 | TRBV7-2 | CASSPGVAGWSTDTQYF | TGTGCCAGCAGCCCCGGGGTGGCGGGGTGGAGCACAGATACGCAGTATTTT
TRBD2 | NA | TRBJ2-1 | TRBV19 | CASSQTSFNEQFF | TGTGCCAGTAGTCAGACTAGCTTCAATGAGCAGTTCTTC
NA | NA | TRBJ2-7 | TRBV30 | CAWSVTYEQYF | TGTGCCTGGAGTGTTACCTACGAGCAGTACTTC
NA | NA | TRBJ1-6 | TRBV6-6 | CASSYGDSSYNSPLHF | TGTGCCAGCAGTTACGGGGACTCTAGTTATAATTCACCCCTCCACTTT
NA | NA | TRBJ2-5 | TRBV9 | CASSVDREETQYF | TGTGCCAGCAGCGTAGACAGGGAAGAGACCCAGTACTTC
NA | NA | TRBJ2-7 | TRBV11-2 | CASSFSGTLYEQYF | TGTGCCAGCAGCTTTTCCGGGACTCTCTACGAGCAGTACTTC
TRBD1 | NA | TRBJ1-1 | TRBV6-1 | CATPGTGGSGTEAFF | TGTGCCACCCCGGGGACAGGGGGATCGGGCACTGAAGCTTTCTTT
NA | NA | TRBJ1-1 | TRBV10-3 | CASGGAGNTEAFF | TGTGCATCTGGGGGGGCTGGGAACACTGAAGCTTTCTTT
NA | few | TRBJ2-7 | TRBV5-1 | CASSPTVGYYEQYF | TGCGCCAGCAGCCCGACGGTGGGCTACTACGAGCAGTACTTC
TRBD2 | NA | TRBJ2-1 | TRBV2 | CASSGREGRFNEQFF | TGTGCCAGCAGTGGCCGGGAGGGCCGGTTCAATGAGCAGTTCTTC
NA | NA | TRBJ1-1 | TRBV5-1 | CASSLPQNTEAFF | TGCGCCAGCAGCTTGCCACAGAACACTGAAGCTTTCTTT
TRBD1 | few | TRBJ2-5 | TRBV25-1 | CASSEWGQGQTQYF | TGTGCCAGCAGTGAATGGGGACAGGGCCAGACCCAGTACTTC
NA | few | TRBJ1-1 | TRBV18 | CASSRDTESTEAFF | TGTGCCAGCTCACGGGACACCGAAAGCACTGAAGCTTTCTTT
TRBD1 | NA | TRBJ1-3 | TRBV6-6 | CASSYRGLASGNTIYF | TGTGCCAGCAGTTACAGGGGGCTTGCCTCTGGAAACACCATATATTTT
NA | NA | TRBJ1-1 | TRBV6-5 | CASSYDSPRSTEAFF | TGTGCCAGCAGTTACGACAGCCCCCGGAGCACTGAAGCTTTCTTT
TRBD1 | NA | TRBJ2-7 | TRBV4-1 | CASSLFGTADYEQYF | TGCGCCAGCAGCCTCTTCGGGACAGCTGACTACGAGCAGTACTTC
NA | NA | TRBJ1-3 | TRBV5-4 | CASSLDISGNTIYF | TGTGCCAGCAGCCTGGACATCTCTGGAAACACCATATATTTT
TRBD1 | NA | TRBJ1-6 | TRBV2 | CASSVQGENSPLHF | TGTGCCAGCAGTGTACAGGGGGAGAATTCACCCCTCCACTTT
TRBD1 | NA | TRBJ1-4 | TRBV2 | CASKTGVNEKLFF | TGTGCCAGCAAAACAGGGGTTAATGAAAAACTGTTTTTT
TRBD1 | NA | TRBJ1-1 | TRBV9 | CASSALRQGRGITEAFF | TGTGCCAGCAGCGCTCTACGACAGGGCAGGGGTATCACTGAAGCTTTCTTT
NA | NA | TRBJ1-2 | TRBV2 | CASSEGQPRGGYTF | TGTGCCAGCAGTGAAGGACAGCCTAGGGGTGGCTACACCTTC
TRBD2 | NA | TRBJ2-3 | TRBV15 | CATSRDTAWGTSWFPNTQYF | TGTGCCACCAGCAGAGACACCGCCTGGGGGACTAGCTGGTTCCCGAATACGCAGTATTTT
NA | NA | TRBJ2-2 | TRBV9 | CASSVGVTGELFF | TGTGCCAGCAGCGTAGGCGTCACCGGGGAGCTGTTTTTT
NA | NA | TRBJ2-7 | TRBV7-9 | CASSLEGYPYEQYF | TGTGCCAGCAGCTTAGAGGGGTACCCCTACGAGCAGTACTTC
NA | NA | TRBJ1-1 | TRBV29-1 | CSAVRGTEAFF | TGCAGCGCTGTCAGGGGCACTGAAGCTTTCTTT
NA | NA | TRBJ1-1 | TRBV7-6 | CASSLGQNTEAFF | TGTGCCAGCAGCTTAGGTCAGAACACTGAAGCTTTCTTT
TRBD1 | NA | TRBJ1-3 | TRBV7-7 | CASSPTGTGSGNTIYF | TGTGCTAGCAGCCCCACCGGGACAGGGAGTGGAAACACCATATATTTT
NA | few | TRBJ1-4 | TRBV7-9 | CASSLIRGEEKLFF | TGTGCCAGCAGCTTAATCAGGGGTGAAGAAAAACTGTTTTTT
TRBD1 | NA | TRBJ1-5 | TRBV5-1 | CASSLGDRNQPQHF | TGCGCCAGCAGCTTGGGGGACAGGAATCAGCCCCAGCATTTT
NA | NA | TRBJ1-5 | TRBV28 | CASSFSGQGLQPQHF | TGTGCCAGCAGTTTTTCAGGCCAGGGGTTACAGCCCCAGCATTTT